This record looks at one T cell receptor beta chain sequence and its context. The target of this receptor is not known. Base quality data are lacking; no much larger clone is found one base away. Systemically healthy Caucasian individuals from Russia, around 38 in total and aged about 6 to 100 years, were included as donors. Around 10 milliliters of peripheral blood were collected from each donor into EDTA-treated Vacutainer tubes. Ficoll-Paque density-gradient centrifugation was used to isolate PBMCs, with at least 6 million per sample. Trizol reagent was used to extract total RNA from PBMCs, with at least 6 micrograms per sample. For every donor, an aliquot of PBMCs went through flow cytometry to measure the percentages of naive CD45RAhigh/CD27high T cells. V is cut by 9 bases and J by 0 bases, and the space between the germline ends is 19 bases. The CDR3, from cysteine to phenylalanine, totals 16 residues. Only the CDR3 DNA stays, 48 bases, in frame from base 1. For CDR1 and CDR2, the germline V gene lists SNHLY and FYNNEI.

Library generation was performed with 5' RACE. The sequencer was an Illumina HiSeq 2500. A second roughly 6 to 12 cycle PCR used a sample-barcoded 5' primer and a J-beta primer mix. A template-switch 5' adaptor carrying 12 random nucleotides introduced a unique molecular identifier onto each TCR beta cDNA molecule. At least 2.5 million CDR3-containing paired-end reads were obtained from each sample. The Mint cDNA synthesis kit, primed by a TRBC-specific oligonucleotide, was used to synthesize first-strand cDNA from all RNA. After uracil-DNA glycosylase treatment, a first 18-cycle PCR used universal primers M1SS and BC2_uni_R on all cDNA. The published analysis was carried out like this. For normalization, 1 million high-quality reads were randomly selected from each sample, with every read carrying a distinct molecular identifier. Instead of being binned into consensus sequences, reads with shared molecular identifiers were discarded. CDR3 identification, clonotype clustering and error correction used MiTCR with a Q25 quality threshold and the strictest error-elimination algorithm. A nonparametric unseen species model with Euler transformation was used to estimate a lower bound on total TCR beta diversity. TCRdb itself trimmed the public reads at Q25 with fastp, ran MiXCR and retained productive beta chains. One record per CDR3 amino acid sequence lists the most common genes and DNA. These V and J calls are TCRdb output, not the study's own analysis. The sample contains about 1.6 million distinct CDR3 sequences, about 32% of them found a single time. About 11% of the sample lies in the top ten.

This sample is drawn from a study of blood T cells in healthy people across ages (dated by TCRdb to the mid-2010s). General notes on the study: In model experiments, template switching captured about one uniquely barcoded TCR beta cDNA molecule for every two T cells. The donors were split into four age groups: young (average around 15 years), middle-aged (around 37), aged (around 67) and long-lived (roughly 86). Using deep sequencing normalized with unique cDNA molecular identifiers, the study measured how TCR beta repertoire diversity changes with age. Donors of different ages were randomly distributed across sequencing lanes to avoid experimental bias. Using the same blood draw, the study looked at two additional independent replicas of 1 million unique cDNA reads for two donors, one aged 18 to 30 and the other aged 80 or older.

What the authors observed across the whole study: Estimates of total diversity from one million sequenced T cells were regarded as lower bounds and underestimates. Compared with the aged group, more naive CD4+ T cells, fewer expanded clones and increased TCR diversity were shown by the long-lived group, suggesting age selection. Because profiling used bulk unsorted PBMCs, naive and antigen-experienced compartments could not be compared conclusively. There was a strong correlation between observed TCR beta diversity and the percentage of naive T cells measured by flow cytometry. Observed TCR beta diversity per million T cells fell roughly linearly with age, and a significant reduction was already apparent by age about 38. The CMV infection status of donors was not known, potentially confounding age-related changes in expanded clonotypes.

This receptor was identified in a woman in her thirties in good health. Material: blood. The sequence is built from TRBV2 and TRBJ2-3; a tentative D match to TRBD2 spans 7 bases. The CDR3 corresponds to CASIRGGPTSTDTQYF. The DNA sequence is as follows: TGTGCCAGTATAAGGGGGGGTCCTACTAGCACAGATACGCAGTATTTT.